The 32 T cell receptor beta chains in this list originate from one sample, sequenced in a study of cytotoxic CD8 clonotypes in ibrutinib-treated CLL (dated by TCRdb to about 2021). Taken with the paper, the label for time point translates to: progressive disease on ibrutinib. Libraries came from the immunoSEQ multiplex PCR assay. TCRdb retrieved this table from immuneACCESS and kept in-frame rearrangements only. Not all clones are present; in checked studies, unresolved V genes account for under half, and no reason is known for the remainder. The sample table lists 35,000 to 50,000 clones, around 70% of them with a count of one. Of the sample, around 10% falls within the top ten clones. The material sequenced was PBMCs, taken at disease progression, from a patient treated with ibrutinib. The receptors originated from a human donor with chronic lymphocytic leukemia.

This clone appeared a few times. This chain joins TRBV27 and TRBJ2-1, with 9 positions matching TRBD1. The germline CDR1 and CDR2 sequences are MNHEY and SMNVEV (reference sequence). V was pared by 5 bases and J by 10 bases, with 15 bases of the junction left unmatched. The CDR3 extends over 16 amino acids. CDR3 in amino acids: CASSPNDRGARSEQFF. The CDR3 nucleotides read TGTGCCAGCAGTCCCAACGACAGGGGGGCGAGATCCGAGCAGTTCTTC.

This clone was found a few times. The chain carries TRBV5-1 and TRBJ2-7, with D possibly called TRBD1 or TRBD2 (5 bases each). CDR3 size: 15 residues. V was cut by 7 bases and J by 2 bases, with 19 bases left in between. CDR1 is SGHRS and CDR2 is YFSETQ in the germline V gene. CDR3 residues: CASSSTGTAAYEQYF. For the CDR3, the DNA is TGCGCCAGCTCATCGACCGGGACGGCTGCCTACGAGCAGTACTTC.

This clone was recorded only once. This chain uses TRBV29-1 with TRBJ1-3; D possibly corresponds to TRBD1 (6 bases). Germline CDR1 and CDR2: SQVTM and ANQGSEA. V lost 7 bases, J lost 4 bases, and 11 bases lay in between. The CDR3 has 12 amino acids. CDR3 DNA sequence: TGCAGCGCAGGGACACCAGGAAACACCATATATTTT. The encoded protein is CSAGTPGNTIYF.

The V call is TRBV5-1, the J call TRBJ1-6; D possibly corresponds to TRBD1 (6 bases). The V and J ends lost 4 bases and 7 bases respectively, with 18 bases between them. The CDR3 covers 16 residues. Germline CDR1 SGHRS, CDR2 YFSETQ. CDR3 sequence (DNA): TGCGCCAGCAGCCAAAGAACAGGACAGAAGAATTCACCCCTCCACTTT. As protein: CASSQRTGQKNSPLHF.

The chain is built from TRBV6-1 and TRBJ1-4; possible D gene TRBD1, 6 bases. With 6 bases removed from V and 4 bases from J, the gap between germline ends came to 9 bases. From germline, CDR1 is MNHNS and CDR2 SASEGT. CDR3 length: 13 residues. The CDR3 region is CASRTGINEKLFF. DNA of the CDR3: TGTGCCAGCAGAACAGGGATTAATGAAAAACTGTTTTTT.

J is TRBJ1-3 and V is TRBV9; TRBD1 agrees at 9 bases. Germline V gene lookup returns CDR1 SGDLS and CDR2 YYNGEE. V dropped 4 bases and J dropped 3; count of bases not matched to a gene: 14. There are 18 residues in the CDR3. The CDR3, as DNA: TGTGCCAGCAGCCCCCCTTTGGACAGGGGCGATTATGGAAACACCATATATTTT. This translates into CASSPPLDRGDYGNTIYF.

The CDR3: CSATQGNTIYF. For the CDR3, the DNA is TGCAGTGCTACCCAGGGGAACACCATATATTTT. This rearrangement joins TRBV20-1 to TRBJ1-3; D perhaps matches TRBD1 (6 bases). CDR3 length equals 11 residues. Deletions cut 4 bases from V and 7 bases from J, with 8 bases between. Germline loops: CDR1 DFQATT, CDR2 SNEGSKA (reference sequence).

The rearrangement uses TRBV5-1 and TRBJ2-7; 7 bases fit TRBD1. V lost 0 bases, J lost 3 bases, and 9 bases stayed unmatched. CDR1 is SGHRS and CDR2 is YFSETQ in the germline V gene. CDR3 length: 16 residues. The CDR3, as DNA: TGCGCCAGCAGCTTGGGGACCGGGACAGTTTACTACGAGCAGTACTTC. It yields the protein CASSLGTGTVYYEQYF.

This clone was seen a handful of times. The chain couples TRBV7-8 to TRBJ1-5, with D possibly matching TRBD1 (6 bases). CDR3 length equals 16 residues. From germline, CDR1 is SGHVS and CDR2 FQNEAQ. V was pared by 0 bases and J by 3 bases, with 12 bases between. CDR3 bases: TGTGCCAGCAGCTTAGCGGGTCAGGGGAACAATCAGCCCCAGCATTTT. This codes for CASSLAGQGNNQPQHF.

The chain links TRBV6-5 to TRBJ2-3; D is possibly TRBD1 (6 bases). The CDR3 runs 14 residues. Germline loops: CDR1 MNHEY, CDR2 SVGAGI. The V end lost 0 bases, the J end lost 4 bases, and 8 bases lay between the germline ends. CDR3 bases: TGTGCCAGCAGTTACTCCTCAGGGGCAGATACGCAGTATTTT. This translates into CASSYSSGADTQYF.

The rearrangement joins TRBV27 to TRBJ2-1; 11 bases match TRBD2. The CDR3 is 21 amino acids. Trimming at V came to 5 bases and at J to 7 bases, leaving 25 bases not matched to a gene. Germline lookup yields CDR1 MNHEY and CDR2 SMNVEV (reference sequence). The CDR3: CASSPQSAIQFLAGGPNEQFF. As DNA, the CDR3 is TGTGCCAGCAGTCCCCAATCCGCGATCCAATTTTTAGCGGGAGGGCCAAATGAGCAGTTCTTC.

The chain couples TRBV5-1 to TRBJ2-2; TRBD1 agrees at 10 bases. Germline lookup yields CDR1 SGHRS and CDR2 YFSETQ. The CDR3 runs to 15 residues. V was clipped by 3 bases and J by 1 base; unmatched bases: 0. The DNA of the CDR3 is TGCGCCAGCAGCTGGGACAGGGGGAACACCGGGGAGCTGTTTTTT. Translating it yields CASSWDRGNTGELFF.

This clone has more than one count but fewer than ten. The CDR3 spells CASGTSLSYEQYF. DNA for the CDR3: TGTGCCAGTGGGACTTCGCTCTCCTACGAGCAGTACTTC. The chain has TRBV19 and TRBJ2-7, with D tentatively TRBD2 (6 bases). The CDR3 has 13 amino acids. V shed 8 bases and J shed 0 bases, with 11 bases lying between them. The germline gives CDR1 LNHDA, CDR2 SQIVND (reference sequence). The complete variable domain, with remaining parts taken from reference TRBV19 and TRBJ2-7, reads DGGITQSPKYLFRKEGQNVTLSCEQNLNHDAMYWYRQDPGQGLRLIYYSQIVNDFQKGDIAEGYSVSREKKESFPLTVTSAQKNPTAFYLCASGTSLSYEQYFGPGTRLTVT.

CDR3 region: CAWADRANTEAFF. In nucleotides, the CDR3 is TGTGCCTGGGCGGACAGGGCGAACACTGAAGCTTTCTTT. The chain is built from TRBV30 and TRBJ1-1; 8 nucleotides match TRBD1. V gave up 5 bases and J gave up 1 base; unmatched junction bases: 3. CDR3 length: 13 residues. Germline V lookup: CDR1 GTSNPN, CDR2 SVGIG (reference sequence). The full variable domain, its missing parts supplied by reference TRBV30 and TRBJ1-1, is SQTIHQWPATLVQPVGSPLSLECTVEGTSNPNLYWYRQAAGRGLQLLFYSVGIGQISSEVPQNLSASRPQDRQFILSSKKLLLSDSGFYLCAWADRANTEAFFGQGTRLTVV.

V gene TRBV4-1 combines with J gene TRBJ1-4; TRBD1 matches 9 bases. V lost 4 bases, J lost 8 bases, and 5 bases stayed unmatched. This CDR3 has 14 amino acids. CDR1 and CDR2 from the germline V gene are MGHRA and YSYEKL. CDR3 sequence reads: CASSLRDRVEKLFF. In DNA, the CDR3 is TGCGCCAGCAGCCTCCGGGACAGGGTGGAAAAACTGTTTTTT.

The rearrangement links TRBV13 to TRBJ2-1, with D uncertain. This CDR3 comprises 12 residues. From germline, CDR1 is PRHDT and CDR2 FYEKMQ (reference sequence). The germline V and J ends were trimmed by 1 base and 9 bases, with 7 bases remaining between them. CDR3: CASSLAAPEQFF. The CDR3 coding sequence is TGTGCCAGCAGCTTAGCGGCACCTGAGCAGTTCTTC.

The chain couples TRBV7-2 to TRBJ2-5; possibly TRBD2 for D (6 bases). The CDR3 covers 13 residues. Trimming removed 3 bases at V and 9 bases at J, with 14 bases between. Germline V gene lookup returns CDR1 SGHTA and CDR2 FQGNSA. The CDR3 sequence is CASSLEGPGAQYF. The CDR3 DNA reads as TGTGCCAGCAGCTTGGAGGGACCGGGGGCCCAGTACTTC.

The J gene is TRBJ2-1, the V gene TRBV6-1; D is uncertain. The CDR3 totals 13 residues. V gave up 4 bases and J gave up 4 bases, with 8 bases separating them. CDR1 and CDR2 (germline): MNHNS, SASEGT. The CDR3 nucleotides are TGTGCCAGCAGTGTGAACCGTTACAATGAGCAGTTCTTC. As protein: CASSVNRYNEQFF.

The CDR3 DNA reads as TGCGCCAGCAGAGGACAGGATGATCAGCCCCAGCATTTT. Translation: CASRGQDDQPQHF. The genes are TRBV5-1 and TRBJ1-5, with 7 bases aligning to TRBD1. The V gene's germline CDR1 is SGHRS and CDR2 YFSETQ. V lost 5 bases, J lost 5 bases, and 4 bases stayed unmatched. The CDR3 length is 13 residues. The variable domain in full, completed from reference TRBV5-1 and TRBJ1-5, reads KAGVTQTPRYLIKTRGQQVTLSCSPISGHRSVSWYQQTPGQGLQFLFEYFSETQRNKGNFPGRFSGRQFSNSRSEMNVSTLELGDSALYLCASRGQDDQPQHFGDGTRLSIL.

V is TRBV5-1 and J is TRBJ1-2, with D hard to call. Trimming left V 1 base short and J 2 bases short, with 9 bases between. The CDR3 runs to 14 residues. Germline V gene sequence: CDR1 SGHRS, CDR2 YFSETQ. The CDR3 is CASSLTFLNYGYTF. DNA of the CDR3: TGCGCCAGCAGCTTGACTTTTCTAAACTATGGCTACACCTTC. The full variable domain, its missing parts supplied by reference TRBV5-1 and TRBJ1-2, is KAGVTQTPRYLIKTRGQQVTLSCSPISGHRSVSWYQQTPGQGLQFLFEYFSETQRNKGNFPGRFSGRQFSNSRSEMNVSTLELGDSALYLCASSLTFLNYGYTFGSGTRLTVV.

The CDR3 DNA follows: TGTGCCAGCAGCCCTTCGGCTAGCGTTGAGACCCAGTACTTC. Protein product: CASSPSASVETQYF. The V gene is TRBV7-3, the J gene TRBJ2-5, with D perhaps matching TRBD2 (6 bases). This CDR3 region has 14 residues. The germline V gene has CDR1 SGHTA and CDR2 FQGTGA. The V end lost 5 bases, the J end lost 5 bases, and 15 bases lay between the germline ends. Complete variable domain (other parts from reference TRBV7-3 and TRBJ2-5): GAGVSQTPSNKVTEKGKYVELRCDPISGHTALYWYRQSLGQGPEFLIYFQGTGAADDSGLPNDRFFAVRPEGSVSTLKIQRTERGDSAVYLCASSPSASVETQYFGPGTRLLVL.

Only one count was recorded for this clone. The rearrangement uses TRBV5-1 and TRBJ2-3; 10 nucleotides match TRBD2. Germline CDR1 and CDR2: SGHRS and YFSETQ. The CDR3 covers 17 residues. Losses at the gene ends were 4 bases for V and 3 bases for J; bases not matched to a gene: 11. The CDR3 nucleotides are TGCGCCAGCAGCCCCGGGAATAGCGGGAGGAAAACAGATACGCAGTATTTT. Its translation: CASSPGNSGRKTDTQYF.

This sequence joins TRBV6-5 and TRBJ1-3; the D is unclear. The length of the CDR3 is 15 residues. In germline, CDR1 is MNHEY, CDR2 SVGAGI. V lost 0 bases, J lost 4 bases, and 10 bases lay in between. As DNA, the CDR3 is TGTGCCAGCAGTTACTCCCCGGACGCAGGAAACACCATATATTTT. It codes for CASSYSPDAGNTIYF.

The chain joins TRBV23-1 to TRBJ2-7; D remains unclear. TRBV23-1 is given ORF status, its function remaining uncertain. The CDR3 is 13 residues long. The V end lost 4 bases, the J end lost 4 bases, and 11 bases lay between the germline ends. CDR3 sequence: CASSPPQDYEQYF. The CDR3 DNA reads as TGCGCCAGCAGTCCCCCTCAAGATTACGAGCAGTACTTC.

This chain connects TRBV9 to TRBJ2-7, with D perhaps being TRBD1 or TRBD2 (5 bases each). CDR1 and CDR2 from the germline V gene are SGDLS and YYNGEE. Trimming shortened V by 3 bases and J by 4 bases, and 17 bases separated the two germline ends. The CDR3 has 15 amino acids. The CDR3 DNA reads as TGTGCCAGCAGCGCCCATCCCGGGGCAGGGTACGAGCAGTACTTC. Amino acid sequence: CASSAHPGAGYEQYF. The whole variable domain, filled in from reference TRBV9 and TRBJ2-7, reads DSGVTQTPKHLITATGQRVTLRCSPRSGDLSVYWYQQSLDQGLQFLIQYYNGEERAKGNILERFSAQQFPDLHSELNLSSLELGDSALYFCASSAHPGAGYEQYFGPGTRLTVT.

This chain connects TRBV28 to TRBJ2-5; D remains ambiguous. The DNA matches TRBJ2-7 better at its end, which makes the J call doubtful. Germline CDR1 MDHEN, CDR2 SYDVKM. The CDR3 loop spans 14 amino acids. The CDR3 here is CASSFPLSSYEQYF. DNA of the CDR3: TGTGCCAGCAGTTTCCCCTTAAGCTCCTACGAGCAGTACTTC.

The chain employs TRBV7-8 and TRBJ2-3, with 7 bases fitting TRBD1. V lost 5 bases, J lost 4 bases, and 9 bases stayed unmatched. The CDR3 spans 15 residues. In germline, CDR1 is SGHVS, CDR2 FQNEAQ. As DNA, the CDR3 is TGTGCCAGCAGCCGTACAGGGGTGTCATCAGATACGCAGTATTTT. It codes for CASSRTGVSSDTQYF.

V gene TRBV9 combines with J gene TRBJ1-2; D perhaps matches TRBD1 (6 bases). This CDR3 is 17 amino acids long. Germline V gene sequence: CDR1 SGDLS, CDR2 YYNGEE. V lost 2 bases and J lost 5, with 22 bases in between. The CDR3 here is CASSVNRDTSAGYGYTF. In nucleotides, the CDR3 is TGTGCCAGCAGCGTCAACCGGGACACCAGCGCAGGGTATGGCTACACCTTC. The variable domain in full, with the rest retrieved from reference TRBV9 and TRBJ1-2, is DSGVTQTPKHLITATGQRVTLRCSPRSGDLSVYWYQQSLDQGLQFLIQYYNGEERAKGNILERFSAQQFPDLHSELNLSSLELGDSALYFCASSVNRDTSAGYGYTFGSGTRLTVV.

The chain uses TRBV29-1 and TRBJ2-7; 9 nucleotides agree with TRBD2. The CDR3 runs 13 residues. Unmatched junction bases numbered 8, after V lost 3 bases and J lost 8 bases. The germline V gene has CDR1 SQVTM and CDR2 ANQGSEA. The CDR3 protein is CSVEGLAGAKQYF. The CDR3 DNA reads TGCAGCGTTGAGGGATTAGCGGGGGCGAAGCAGTACTTC.

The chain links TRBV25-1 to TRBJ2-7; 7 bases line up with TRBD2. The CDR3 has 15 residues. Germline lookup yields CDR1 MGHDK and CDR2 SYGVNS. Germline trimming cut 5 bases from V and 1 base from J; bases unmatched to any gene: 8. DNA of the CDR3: TGTGCCAGCAGTACCTCCGGGGGGTTATCCTACGAGCAGTACTTC. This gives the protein CASSTSGGLSYEQYF.

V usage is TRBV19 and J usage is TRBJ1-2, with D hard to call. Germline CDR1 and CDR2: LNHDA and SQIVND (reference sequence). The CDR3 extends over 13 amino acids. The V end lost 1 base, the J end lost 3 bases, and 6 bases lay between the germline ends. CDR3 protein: CASSIGRDYGYTF. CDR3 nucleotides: TGTGCCAGTAGTATAGGCCGTGACTATGGCTACACCTTC.

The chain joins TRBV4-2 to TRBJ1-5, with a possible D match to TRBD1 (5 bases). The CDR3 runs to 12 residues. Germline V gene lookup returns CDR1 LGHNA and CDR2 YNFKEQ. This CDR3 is CASDSLNQPQHF. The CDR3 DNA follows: TGTGCTTCCGACAGTCTCAATCAGCCCCAGCATTTT.